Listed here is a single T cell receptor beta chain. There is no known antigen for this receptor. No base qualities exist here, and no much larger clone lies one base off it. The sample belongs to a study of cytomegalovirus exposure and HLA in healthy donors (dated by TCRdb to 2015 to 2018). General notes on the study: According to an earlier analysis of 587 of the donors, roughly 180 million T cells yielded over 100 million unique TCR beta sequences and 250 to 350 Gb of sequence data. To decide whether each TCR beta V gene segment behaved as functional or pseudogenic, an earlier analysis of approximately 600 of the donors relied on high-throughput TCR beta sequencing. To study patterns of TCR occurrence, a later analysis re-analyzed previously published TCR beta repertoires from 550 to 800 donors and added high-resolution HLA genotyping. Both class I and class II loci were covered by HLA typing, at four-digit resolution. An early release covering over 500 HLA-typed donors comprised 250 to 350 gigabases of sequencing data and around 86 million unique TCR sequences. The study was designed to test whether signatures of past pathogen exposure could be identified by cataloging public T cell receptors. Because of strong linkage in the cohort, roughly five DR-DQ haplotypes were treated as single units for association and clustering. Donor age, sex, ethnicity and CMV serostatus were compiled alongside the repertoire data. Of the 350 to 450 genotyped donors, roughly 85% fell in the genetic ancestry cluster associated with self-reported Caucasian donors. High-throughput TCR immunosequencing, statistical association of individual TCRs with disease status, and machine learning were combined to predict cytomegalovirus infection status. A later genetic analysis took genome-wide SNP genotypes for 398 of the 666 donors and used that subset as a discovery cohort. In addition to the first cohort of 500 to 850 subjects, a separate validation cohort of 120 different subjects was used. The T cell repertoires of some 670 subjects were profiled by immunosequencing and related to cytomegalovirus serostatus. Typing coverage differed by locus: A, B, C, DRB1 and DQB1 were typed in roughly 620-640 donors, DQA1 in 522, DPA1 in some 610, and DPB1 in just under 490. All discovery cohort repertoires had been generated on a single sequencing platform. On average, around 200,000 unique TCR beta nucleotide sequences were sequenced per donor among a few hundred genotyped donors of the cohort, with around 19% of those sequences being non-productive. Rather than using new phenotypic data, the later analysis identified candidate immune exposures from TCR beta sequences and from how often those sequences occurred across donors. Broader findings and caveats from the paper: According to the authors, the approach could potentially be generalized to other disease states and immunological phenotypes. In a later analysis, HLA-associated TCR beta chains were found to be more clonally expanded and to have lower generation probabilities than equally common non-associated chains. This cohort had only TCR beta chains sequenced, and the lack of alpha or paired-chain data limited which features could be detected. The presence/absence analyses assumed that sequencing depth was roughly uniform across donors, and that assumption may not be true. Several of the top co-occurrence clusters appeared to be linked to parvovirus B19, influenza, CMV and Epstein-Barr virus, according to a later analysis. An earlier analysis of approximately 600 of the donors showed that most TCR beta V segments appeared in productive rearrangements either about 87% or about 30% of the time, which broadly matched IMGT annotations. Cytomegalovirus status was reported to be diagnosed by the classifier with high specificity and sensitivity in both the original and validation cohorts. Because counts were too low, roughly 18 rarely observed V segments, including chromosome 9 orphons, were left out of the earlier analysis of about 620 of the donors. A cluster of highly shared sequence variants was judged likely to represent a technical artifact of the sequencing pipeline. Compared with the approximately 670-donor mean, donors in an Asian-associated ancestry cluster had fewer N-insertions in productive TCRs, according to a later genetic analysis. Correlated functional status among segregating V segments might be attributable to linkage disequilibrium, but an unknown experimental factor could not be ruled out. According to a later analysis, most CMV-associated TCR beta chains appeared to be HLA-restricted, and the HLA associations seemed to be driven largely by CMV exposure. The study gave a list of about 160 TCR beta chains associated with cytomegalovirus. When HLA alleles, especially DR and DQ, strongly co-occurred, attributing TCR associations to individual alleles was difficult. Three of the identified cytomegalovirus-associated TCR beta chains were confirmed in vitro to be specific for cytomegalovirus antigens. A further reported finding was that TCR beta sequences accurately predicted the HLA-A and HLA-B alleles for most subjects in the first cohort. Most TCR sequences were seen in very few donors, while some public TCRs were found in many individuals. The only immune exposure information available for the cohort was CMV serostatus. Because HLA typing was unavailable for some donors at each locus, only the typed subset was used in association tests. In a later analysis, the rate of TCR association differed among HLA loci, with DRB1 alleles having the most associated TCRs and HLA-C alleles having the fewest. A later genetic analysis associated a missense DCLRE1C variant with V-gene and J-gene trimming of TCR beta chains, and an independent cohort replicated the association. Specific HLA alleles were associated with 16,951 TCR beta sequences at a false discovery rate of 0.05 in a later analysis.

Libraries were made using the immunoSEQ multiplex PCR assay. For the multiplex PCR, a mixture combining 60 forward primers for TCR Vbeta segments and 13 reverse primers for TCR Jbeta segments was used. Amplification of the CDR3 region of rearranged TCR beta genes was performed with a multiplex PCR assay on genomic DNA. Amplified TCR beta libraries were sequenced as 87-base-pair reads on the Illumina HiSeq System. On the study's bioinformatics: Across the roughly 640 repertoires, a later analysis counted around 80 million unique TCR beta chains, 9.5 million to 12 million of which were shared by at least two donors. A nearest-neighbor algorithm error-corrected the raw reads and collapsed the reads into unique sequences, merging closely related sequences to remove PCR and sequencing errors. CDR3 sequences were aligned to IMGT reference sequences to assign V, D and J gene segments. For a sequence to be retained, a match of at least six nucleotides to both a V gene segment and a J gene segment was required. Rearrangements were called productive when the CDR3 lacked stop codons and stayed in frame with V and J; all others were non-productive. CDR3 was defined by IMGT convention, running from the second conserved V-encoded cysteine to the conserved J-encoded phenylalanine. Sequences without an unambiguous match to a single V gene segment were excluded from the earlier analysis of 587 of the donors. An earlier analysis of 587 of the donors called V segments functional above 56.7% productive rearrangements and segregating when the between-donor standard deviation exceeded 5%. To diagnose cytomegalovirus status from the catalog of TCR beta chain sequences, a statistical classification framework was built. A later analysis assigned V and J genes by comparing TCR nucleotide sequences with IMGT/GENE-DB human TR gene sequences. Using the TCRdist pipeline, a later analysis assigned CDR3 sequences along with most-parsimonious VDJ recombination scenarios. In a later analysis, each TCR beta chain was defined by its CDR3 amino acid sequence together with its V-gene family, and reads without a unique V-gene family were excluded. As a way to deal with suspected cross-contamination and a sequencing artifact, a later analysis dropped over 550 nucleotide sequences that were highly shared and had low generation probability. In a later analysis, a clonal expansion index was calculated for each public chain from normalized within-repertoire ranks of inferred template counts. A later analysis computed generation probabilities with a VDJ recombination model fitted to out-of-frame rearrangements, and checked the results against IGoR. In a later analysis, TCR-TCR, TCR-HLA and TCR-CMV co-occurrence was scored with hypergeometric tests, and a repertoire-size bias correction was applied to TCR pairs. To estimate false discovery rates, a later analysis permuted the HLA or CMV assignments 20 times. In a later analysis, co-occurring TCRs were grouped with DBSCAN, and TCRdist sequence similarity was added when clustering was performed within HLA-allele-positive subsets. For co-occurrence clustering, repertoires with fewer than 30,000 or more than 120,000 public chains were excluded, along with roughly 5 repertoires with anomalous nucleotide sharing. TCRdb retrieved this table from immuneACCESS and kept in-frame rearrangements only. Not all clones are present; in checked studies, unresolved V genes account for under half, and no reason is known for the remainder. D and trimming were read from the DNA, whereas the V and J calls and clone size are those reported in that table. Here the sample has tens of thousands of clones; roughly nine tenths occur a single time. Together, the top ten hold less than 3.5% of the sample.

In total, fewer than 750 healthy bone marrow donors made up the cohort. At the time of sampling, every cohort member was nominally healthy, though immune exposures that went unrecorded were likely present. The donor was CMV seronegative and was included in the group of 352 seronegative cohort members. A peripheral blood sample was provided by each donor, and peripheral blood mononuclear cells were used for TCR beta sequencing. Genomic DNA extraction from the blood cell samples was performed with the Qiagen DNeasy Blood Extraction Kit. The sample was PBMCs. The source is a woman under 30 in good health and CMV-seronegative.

The nucleotide sequence is TGCGCCAGCAGCTTGGGGCGGGAGGTAGCACACAATGAGCAGTTCTTC. The resulting protein is CASSLGREVAHNEQFF. This chain is built from TRBV5-1 and TRBJ2-1; the central 8 bases match TRBD2. Unmatched junction bases come to 7, with V trimmed by 0 bases and J by 5 bases. The CDR3 has 16 amino acids, counting the end cysteine and phenylalanine. The only DNA kept is the CDR3, 48 bases in frame from the first base. The germline V gene specifies SGHRS as CDR1 and YFSETQ as CDR2.